These 25 T cell receptor beta chains came from one sample sequenced in a study of blood T cell repertoires in COVID-19. Libraries were prepared by immunoSEQ multiplex PCR; TCRdb keeps only in-frame clonotypes and omits some of them. Counted here are almost 250,000 clones, approximately 90% occurring once; the ten biggest clones make up approximately 4.1%. Material for sequencing was PBMCs or T cells enriched from blood (not recorded which). The receptors here all came from a woman aged 30 to 39 who had recovered from COVID-19.

The CDR3, as DNA: TGCGCCAGCAGTTCCGGGACTAGGGACACCGGGGAGCTGTTTTTT. Translating it yields CASSSGTRDTGELFF. The genes are TRBV5-1 and TRBJ2-2; 8 bases fit TRBD2. CDR3 size: 15 residues. The V segment lost 5 bases and the J segment 3 bases; nucleotides outside the gene matches: 6. Germline CDR1 reads SGHRS; CDR2 reads YFSETQ.

A single count supports this clone. The V and J genes are TRBV14 and TRBJ2-3, with TRBD1 identical over 8 bases. After removal of 6 bases from V and 4 bases from J, the junction contained 9 bases not matched to a gene. CDR1 SGHDN and CDR2 FVKESK come from the germline V gene. The CDR3 contains 15 residues. The CDR3 coding sequence is TGTGCCAGCAGTCCAGGGGGCGCTCGTGCAGATACGCAGTATTTT. It yields the protein CASSPGGARADTQYF.

The V gene is TRBV27, the J gene TRBJ2-7, with TRBD2 matching over 7 bases. This CDR3 is 15 amino acids long. V gave up 6 bases and J gave up 1 base; unmatched junction bases: 9. CDR1 MNHEY and CDR2 SMNVEV come from the germline V gene (reference sequence). CDR3 DNA sequence: TGTGCCAGCAGCCCCATTGGGGGGGGGTCCTACGAGCAGTACTTC. Its translation is CASSPIGGGSYEQYF.

The V and J genes are TRBV5-1 and TRBJ1-3, with D maybe TRBD1 (5 bases). Germline assignment: CDR1 SGHRS and CDR2 YFSETQ. Between the trimmed V and J ends, which lost 2 bases and 0 bases, there was a span of 9 bases. The CDR3 consists of 15 residues. CDR3 bases: TGCGCCAGCAGCTTACAAGGGGACTCTGGAAACACCATATATTTT. It yields the protein CASSLQGDSGNTIYF.

The gene calls are TRBV19 and TRBJ1-1; 7 bases agree with TRBD1. Trimming at V came to 5 bases and at J to 1 base, leaving 7 bases not matched to a gene. The CDR3 has 15 amino acids. Germline CDR1 reads LNHDA; CDR2 reads SQIVND (reference sequence). The CDR3, as DNA: TGTGCCAGTAGTGCTTCTCGGACAGGGAACACTGAAGCTTTCTTT. Its translation: CASSASRTGNTEAFF.

The chain joins TRBV30 to TRBJ1-1; D call uncertain. V lost 3 bases and J 4 bases, leaving 6 bases between the germline ends. The CDR3 totals 11 residues. Germline lookup yields CDR1 GTSNPN and CDR2 SVGIG (reference sequence). In nucleotides, the CDR3 is TGTGCCTGGAGACAGACCACTGAAGCTTTCTTT. It yields the protein CAWRQTTEAFF. The full variable domain, its missing parts supplied by reference TRBV30 and TRBJ1-1, is SQTIHQWPATLVQPVGSPLSLECTVEGTSNPNLYWYRQAAGRGLQLLFYSVGIGQISSEVPQNLSASRPQDRQFILSSKKLLLSDSGFYLCAWRQTTEAFFGQGTRLTVV.

This sequence joins TRBV23-1 and TRBJ1-1; the D gene is possibly TRBD1 (6 bases). TRBV23-1 is sorted into the ORF group, with uncertain function. CDR3 size: 15 residues. V was pared by 6 bases and J by 5 bases, with 19 bases between. The CDR3 DNA sequence: TGCGCCAGCAGGCCAATTCCCAGGGGTCGGACTGAAGCTTTCTTT. It codes for CASRPIPRGRTEAFF.

This chain links TRBV27 with TRBJ2-7; 12 nucleotides agree with TRBD1. The V gene's germline CDR1 is MNHEY and CDR2 SMNVEV (reference sequence). The CDR3 consists of 16 residues. V lost 3 bases and J lost 4; bases outside the gene matches: 7. Here the CDR3 reads CASSFDRDRGPYEQYF. In nucleotides, the CDR3 is TGTGCCAGCAGTTTCGACCGGGACAGGGGGCCTTACGAGCAGTACTTC.

The chain couples TRBV24-1 to TRBJ1-1; 10 nucleotides align to TRBD1. V trimming: 4 bases; J trimming: 6 bases; junction bases outside the gene matches: 7. The CDR3 has 15 amino acids. The germline CDR1 and CDR2 sequences are KGHDR and SFDVKD. Written as DNA, the CDR3 is TGTGCCACCAGTGAGGGGGGACAGGGGCGCCCTGAAGCTTTCTTT. Protein sequence: CATSEGGQGRPEAFF.

V and J are TRBV3-1 (or the pseudogene TRBV3-2) and TRBJ1-5, with D hard to call. Germline loops: CDR1 LGHDT, CDR2 YNNKEL (reference sequence). V shed 0 bases and J shed 5 bases, with 8 bases lying between them. The CDR3 runs 14 residues. CDR3: CASSQDYTDQPQHF. The DNA of the CDR3 is TGTGCCAGCAGCCAAGATTATACAGATCAGCCCCAGCATTTT.

The chain uses TRBV7-2 and TRBJ2-1; D remains unclear. V lost 2 bases and J lost 7, with 3 bases in between. The CDR3 is made up of 11 amino acids. Germline V gene sequence: CDR1 SGHTA, CDR2 FQGNSA. The CDR3 loop reads CASSLLNEQFF. CDR3 DNA: TGTGCCAGCAGCTTATTAAATGAGCAGTTCTTC. Supplemented by reference TRBV7-2 and TRBJ2-1, the full variable domain reads GAGVSQSPSNKVTEKGKDVELRCDPISGHTALYWYRQSLGQGLEFLIYFQGNSAPDKSGLPSDRFSAERTGGSVSTLTIQRTQQEDSAVYLCASSLLNEQFFGPGTRLTVL.

This chain connects TRBV28 to TRBJ1-4; D unresolved. The CDR3 runs to 12 residues. The V end lost 5 bases, the J end lost 8 bases, and 9 bases lay between the germline ends. Germline V gene lookup returns CDR1 MDHEN and CDR2 SYDVKM. The CDR3: CASSASVEKLFF. The CDR3 DNA sequence: TGTGCCAGCAGTGCGTCTGTGGAAAAACTGTTTTTT.

This clone occurred once. This rearrangement joins TRBV6-5 to TRBJ1-3, with D uncertain. The CDR3 length is 12 residues. V lost 7 bases and J lost 1, with 5 bases in between. Germline V gives CDR1 MNHEY, CDR2 SVGAGI. The CDR3: CASKSSGNTIYF. The DNA for the CDR3 is TGTGCCAGCAAATCATCTGGAAACACCATATATTTT.

This clone was detected only a few times. The J gene is TRBJ1-5, the V gene TRBV7-2; TRBD1 aligns across 8 bases. Germline CDR1 SGHTA, CDR2 FQGNSA. There are 17 residues in the CDR3. J was trimmed by 2 bases and V by 5 bases; bases with no gene match: 11. This CDR3 is CASSRSPPTGGNQPQHF. The CDR3 DNA sequence: TGTGCCAGCAGCCGGAGCCCCCCGACAGGGGGCAATCAGCCCCAGCATTTT.

The rearrangement links TRBV18 to TRBJ1-5, with 9 positions matching TRBD1. The length of the CDR3 is 19 residues. The junction had 12 bases not matched to a gene; V was cut back by 0 bases and J by 3 bases. The germline V gene encodes CDR1 KGHSH and CDR2 LQKENI. The CDR3 nucleotides are TGTGCCAGCTCACCACCGCCGGGACAGGGATCAGTTGACAATCAGCCCCAGCATTTT. It yields the protein CASSPPPGQGSVDNQPQHF.

The gene calls are TRBV5-1 and TRBJ2-7, with D perhaps TRBD1 (5 bases). The germline V and J ends were trimmed by 0 bases and 2 bases, with 9 bases remaining between them. This CDR3 contains 14 residues. The germline V gene has CDR1 SGHRS and CDR2 YFSETQ. The chain's CDR3 is CASSLDDRTYEQYF. CDR3 sequence (DNA): TGCGCCAGCAGCTTGGATGACAGAACCTACGAGCAGTACTTC.

V gene TRBV9 combines with J gene TRBJ1-2; D perhaps matches TRBD1 (6 bases). This CDR3 has 14 residues. Germline-derived CDR1 and CDR2 are SGDLS and YYNGEE. Trimming took off 3 bases at V and 6 bases at J, with 15 bases between the two ends. CDR3 amino acids: CASSDETGWNGYTF. The DNA of the CDR3 is TGTGCCAGCAGCGACGAGACAGGTTGGAATGGCTACACCTTC.

The chain is built from TRBV2 and TRBJ2-1; D remains ambiguous. Deletions cut 5 bases from V and 0 bases from J, with 8 bases between. This CDR3 contains 14 residues. In germline, CDR1 is SNHLY, CDR2 FYNNEI. CDR3 DNA sequence: TGTGCCAGCAGTCAGATAAGCTCCTACAATGAGCAGTTCTTC. As protein: CASSQISSYNEQFF. Complete variable domain (other parts from reference TRBV2 and TRBJ2-1): EPEVTQTPSHQVTQMGQEVILRCVPISNHLYFYWYRQILGQKVEFLVSFYNNEISEKSEIFDDQFSVERPDGSNFTLKIRSTKLEDSAMYFCASSQISSYNEQFFGPGTRLTVL.

The J gene is TRBJ2-7, the V gene TRBV3-1 (or the pseudogene TRBV3-2); 7 nucleotides line up with TRBD1. The CDR3 runs 13 residues. Germline trimming cut 6 bases from V and 4 bases from J; bases unmatched to any gene: 6. CDR1 is LGHDT and CDR2 is YNNKEL in the germline V gene (reference sequence). CDR3 region: CASSQQGHYEQYF. Written as DNA, the CDR3 is TGTGCCAGCAGTCAACAGGGGCATTACGAGCAGTACTTC.

This clone was seen just once. This rearrangement joins TRBV28 to TRBJ2-7; 9 bases line up with TRBD2. Losses at the gene ends were 2 bases for V and 3 bases for J; bases not matched to a gene: 2. The germline CDR1 and CDR2 sequences are MDHEN and SYDVKM. This CDR3 has 14 amino acids. DNA for the CDR3: TGTGCCAGCAGTTTAGCTAGCGGGATCTACGAGCAGTACTTC. It encodes CASSLASGIYEQYF.

The CDR3 loop reads CASSSYSGSRLWYEQYF. The CDR3 DNA reads TGTGCCAGCAGCTCCTATAGCGGGAGTAGGCTCTGGTACGAGCAGTACTTC. The genes are TRBV27 and TRBJ2-7; 9 bases fit TRBD2. Looked up from germline, CDR1 is MNHEY and CDR2 is SMNVEV (reference sequence). The CDR3 extends over 17 amino acids. Trimming cost V 6 bases and J 4 bases; bases outside gene matches: 16.

J is TRBJ2-1 and V is TRBV24-1; 8 bases fit TRBD2. The CDR3 loop spans 15 amino acids. J was trimmed by 2 bases and V by 7 bases; bases with no gene match: 6. Germline V gene sequence: CDR1 KGHDR, CDR2 SFDVKD. CDR3 amino acids: CATSPSGSAYNEQFF. The CDR3 DNA is TGTGCCACCAGCCCCAGCGGGAGCGCCTACAATGAGCAGTTCTTC.

This chain links TRBV29-1 with TRBJ2-1, with D uncertain. The V gene's germline CDR1 is SQVTM and CDR2 ANQGSEA. CDR3 size: 14 residues. Trimming pared 8 bases from V and 0 bases from J, leaving 14 bases between. CDR3 nucleotides: TGCAGCACCTCGAGGAGTAGCTCCTACAATGAGCAGTTCTTC. Translated: CSTSRSSSYNEQFF.

This chain connects TRBV6-1 to TRBJ1-6; D gene ambiguous. From germline, CDR1 is MNHNS and CDR2 SASEGT. The CDR3 covers 13 residues. V lost 3 bases and J 11 bases, leaving 11 bases between the germline ends. CDR3 residues: CASSDNVLPPLHF. Written as DNA, the CDR3 is TGTGCCAGCAGTGATAATGTCCTACCACCCCTCCACTTT.

The rearrangement joins TRBV20-1 to TRBJ2-7, with D unclear. Germline CDR1 DFQATT, CDR2 SNEGSKA (reference sequence). The V gene lost 3 bases and the J gene lost 0 bases, with 18 bases spanning the gap. The CDR3 covers 16 residues. For the CDR3, the DNA is TGCAGTGCTAGTGTATCCCCCACCCGCAGCTCCTACGAGCAGTACTTC. Translated, it gives CSASVSPTRSSYEQYF.